The next 15 T cell receptor beta chains were all read from a single sample in a study of T cells in Graves' hyperthyroidism and ophthalmopathy. Using RNA transcripts as the source, TCR beta CDR3 regions were amplified. The HTBI primer set served for first-round RT-PCR of the TCR CDR3. One entry per CDR3 protein, called by TCRdb with MiXCR from the multiplex PCR reads. The data hold some 350,000 distinct CDR3 sequences, with approximately 16% observed a single time. The sample comprised blood. The receptors shown here come from a woman aged 55-70 years with Graves' ophthalmopathy.

The chain recombines TRBV30 with TRBJ2-5; 7 bases match TRBD2. The J segment lost 4 bases and the V segment lost 1 base, leaving 9 bases of the junction unmatched. The CDR3 runs 15 residues. Germline V CDR1 and CDR2: GTSNPN, SVGIG (reference sequence). The DNA for the CDR3 is TGTGCCTGGAGTGGCCAGCGGGGTATGGGAGAGACCCAGTACTTC. It codes for CAWSGQRGMGETQYF.

This clonotype showed up many times. The chain links TRBV29-1 to TRBJ2-7; TRBD2 agrees at 10 bases. Per germline, CDR1 SQVTM and CDR2 ANQGSEA. J was trimmed by 4 bases and V by 7 bases; bases with no gene match: 13. CDR3 length equals 15 residues. CDR3 in DNA: TGCAGCGCCGTCTTAGCGGGAGGACCGAATTACGAGCAGTACTTC. Translated, it gives CSAVLAGGPNYEQYF.

This clonotype was recorded a few times. J is TRBJ2-2 and V is TRBV10-3; TRBD2 agrees at 12 bases. CDR1 ENHRY and CDR2 SYGVKD come from the germline V gene. CDR3 size: 15 residues. Losses at the gene ends were 6 bases for V and 1 base for J; bases not matched to a gene: 0. CDR3 protein: CAIRGLAGNTGELFF. DNA for the CDR3: TGTGCCATCAGGGGACTAGCGGGGAACACCGGGGAGCTGTTTTTT.

Remarks on this clonotype: Just one base apart from a much larger clone, this may be a read error. The genes are TRBV30 and TRBJ2-1, with 7 nucleotides matching TRBD1. CDR1 GTSNPN and CDR2 SVGIG come from the germline V gene (reference sequence). This CDR3 region has 16 residues. The CDR3 nucleotides are TGTGCCTCCTCCGAGTACAGGGGAAGCTCCTGCAATGAGCAGTTCTTC. It codes for CASSEYRGSSCNEQFF.

The table lists this clonotype with many counts. The V gene is TRBV3-1, the J gene TRBJ2-2; no clear D gene. The germline V gene encodes CDR1 LGHDT and CDR2 YNNKEL (reference sequence). V was cut by 4 bases and J by 5 bases, with 8 bases left in between. CDR3 length: 13 amino acids. Here the CDR3 DNA reads TGTGCCAGCAGCCGTGGCCGTACCGGGGAGCTGTTTTTT. It translates to CASSRGRTGELFF.

The CDR3 DNA reads as TGTGCCAGCAGCTTAGGATCCGTGGGGGGGGCTCCCTTTCCTAATGAGCAGTTCTTC. Encoded protein: CASSLGSVGGAPFPNEQFF. The gene calls are TRBV7-9 and TRBJ2-1; TRBD2 is a possible D gene (7 bases). The CDR3 is made up of 19 amino acids. Germline CDR1 and CDR2: SEHNR and FQNEAQ (reference sequence). V dropped 1 base and J dropped 7 bases, with 26 bases sitting between them. Together with reference TRBV7-9 and TRBJ2-1, the CDR3 gives the full variable domain: DTGVSQNPRHKITKRGQNVTFRCDPISEHNRLYWYRQTLGQGPEFLTYFQNEAQLEKSRLLSDRFSAERPKGSFSTLEIQRTEQGDSAMYLCASSLGSVGGAPFPNEQFFGPGTRLTVL.

The chain carries TRBV10-1 and TRBJ2-1, with 11 bases aligning to TRBD2. The CDR3 loop spans 16 amino acids. The germline V gene encodes CDR1 WNHNN and CDR2 SYGVQD (reference sequence). Trimming removed 8 bases from V and 1 base from J; junction bases left unmatched: 7. CDR3 protein: CASLAGGEVSYNEQFF. As DNA, the CDR3 is TGCGCCAGCTTAGCGGGAGGGGAAGTATCCTACAATGAGCAGTTCTTC.

In its sample, this clonotype was seen many times. The chain links TRBV2 to TRBJ2-7, with D maybe TRBD1 (6 bases). CDR1 and CDR2 from the germline V gene are SNHLY and FYNNEI. The CDR3 consists of 13 residues. V lost 4 bases and J 3 bases, leaving 10 bases between the germline ends. The CDR3 DNA follows: TGTGCCAGCAGTGGGGACACAGACTACGAGCAGTACTTC. The encoded protein is CASSGDTDYEQYF.

Many counts were recorded for this clonotype. V usage is TRBV20-1 and J usage is TRBJ2-7; TRBD1 aligns across 10 bases. The ends lost 5 bases at V and 2 bases at J; junction bases unmatched: 3. This CDR3 has 13 amino acids. CDR1 and CDR2 from the germline V gene are DFQATT and SNEGSKA (reference sequence). CDR3: CSAPGTGAYEQYF. CDR3 DNA sequence: TGCAGTGCTCCCGGGACAGGGGCCTACGAGCAGTACTTC.

Ten or more counts support this clonotype. The chain recombines TRBV20-1 with TRBJ2-5; D might be TRBD1 or TRBD2, each matching 5 bases. Per germline, CDR1 DFQATT and CDR2 SNEGSKA (reference sequence). This CDR3 is 14 amino acids long. The V end lost 6 bases, the J end lost 6 bases, and 20 bases lay between the germline ends. CDR3 residues: CSAFSGTLKQTQYF. CDR3 coding DNA: TGCAGTGCCTTCTCCGGGACCCTGAAGCAGACCCAGTACTTC.

Many counts were recorded for this clonotype. This chain joins TRBV5-1 and TRBJ2-7; D possibly uses TRBD1 or TRBD2 (5 bases each). Trimming left V 0 bases short and J 3 bases short, with 10 bases between. CDR3 length: 14 residues. Germline V gene lookup returns CDR1 SGHRS and CDR2 YFSETQ. For the CDR3, the DNA is TGCGCCAGCAGCTTGGCGGGACCAAACTACGAGCAGTACTTC. Amino acids: CASSLAGPNYEQYF. The entire variable domain, with the rest obtained from reference TRBV5-1 and TRBJ2-7, is as follows: KAGVTQTPRYLIKTRGQQVTLSCSPISGHRSVSWYQQTPGQGLQFLFEYFSETQRNKGNFPGRFSGRQFSNSRSEMNVSTLELGDSALYLCASSLAGPNYEQYFGPGTRLTVT.

Of note for this clonotype: It may be a read error: a sequence one base away is much more abundant. The chain has TRBV7-2 and TRBJ2-5; 10 positions agree with TRBD2. Germline trimming cut 5 bases from V and 5 bases from J; bases unmatched to any gene: 8. Germline V gene sequence: CDR1 SGHTA, CDR2 FQGNSA. The CDR3 is 15 residues long. The CDR3 DNA reads as TGTGCCAGCAGCACTCCGGGACTAGCGACGGAGACCCAGTACTTC. It specifies CASSTPGLATETQYF.

This clonotype came up a few times. This sequence joins TRBV24-1 and TRBJ2-2, with a tentative D call TRBD2 (6 bases). This CDR3 spans 14 amino acids. Per germline, CDR1 KGHDR and CDR2 SFDVKD. Trimming stripped 8 bases from V and 7 bases from J, with 16 bases between. CDR3 nucleotide sequence: TGTGCCACCACCGGCGGGACTGGCCGCGGGGAGCTGTTTTTT. It encodes CATTGGTGRGELFF.

This clonotype was detected only once. The rearrangement uses TRBV2 and TRBJ2-3, with 12 bases fitting TRBD2. CDR3 size: 15 residues. Germline CDR1 and CDR2: SNHLY and FYNNEI. V lost 6 bases, J lost 6 bases, and 7 bases stayed unmatched. CDR3: CASRETSGRLDTQYF. CDR3 nucleotide sequence: TGTGCCAGCAGGGAGACTAGCGGGAGACTGGATACGCAGTATTTT.

This clonotype has ten or more counts. This CDR3 reads CASRKAGGSNEQFF. DNA for the CDR3: TGTGCCAGCAGAAAAGCGGGAGGGAGTAATGAGCAGTTCTTC. V gene TRBV12-3 or TRBV12-4 combines with J gene TRBJ2-1; 10 bases fit TRBD2. V dropped 6 bases and J dropped 7; count of bases not matched to a gene: 6. The CDR3 spans 14 residues.